The present T cell receptor (beta chain) was sequenced within a study of OX40 agonist ivuxolimab in advanced cancers. Study summary: Patients received ivuxolimab, an agonistic anti-OX40 (CD134) antibody.

Samples of blood were obtained at baseline, on cycle 4 day 1, and on cycle 7 day 1. The CDR3 runs 14 residues. Trimming removed 5 bases from V and 3 bases from J, with 10 bases in between. The germline gives CDR1 SGHNT, CDR2 YENEEA. Clones were read by immunoSEQ multiplex PCR, and TCRdb kept only the in-frame ones, dropping some. Among 80,000 to 100,000 clones listed, around 94% were seen once. The sequences come from CD4+ or CD8+ T cells sorted from blood, collected in a trial of the OX40 agonist ivuxolimab. The chain joins TRBV11-3 to TRBJ2-2, with no clear D. The clonotype comes from an adult with an advanced solid tumor such as melanoma, head and neck, liver or kidney cancer. The DNA of the CDR3 is TGTGCCAGCAGCCCCATTTCCCACACCGGGGAGCTGTTTTTT. Its protein is CASSPISHTGELFF.